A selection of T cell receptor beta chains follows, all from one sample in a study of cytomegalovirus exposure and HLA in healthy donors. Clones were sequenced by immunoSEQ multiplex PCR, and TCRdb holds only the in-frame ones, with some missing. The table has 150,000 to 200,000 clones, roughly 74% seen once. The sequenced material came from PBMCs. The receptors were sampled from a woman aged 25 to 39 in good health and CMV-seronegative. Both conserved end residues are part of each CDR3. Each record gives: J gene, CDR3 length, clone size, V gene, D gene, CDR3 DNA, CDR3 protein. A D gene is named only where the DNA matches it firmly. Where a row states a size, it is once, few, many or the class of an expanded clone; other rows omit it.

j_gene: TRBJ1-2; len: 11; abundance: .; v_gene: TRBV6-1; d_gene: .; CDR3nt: TGTGCCGGCAGCACTAACTATGGCTACACCTTC; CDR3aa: CAGSTNYGYTF
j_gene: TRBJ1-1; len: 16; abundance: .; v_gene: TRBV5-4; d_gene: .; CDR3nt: TGTGCCAGCAGCCCCTACCCCCCTACAGAGAACACTGAAGCTTTCTTT; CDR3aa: CASSPYPPTENTEAFF
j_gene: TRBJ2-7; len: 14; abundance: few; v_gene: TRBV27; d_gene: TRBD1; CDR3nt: TGTGCCAGCTCTCCAGGGGGCAGTCCCTACGAGCAGTACTTC; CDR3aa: CASSPGGSPYEQYF
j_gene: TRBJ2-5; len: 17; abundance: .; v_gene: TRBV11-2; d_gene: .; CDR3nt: TGTGCCAGCAGCCGTAAAATAAACCGGGACACCCAAGAGACCCAGTACTTC; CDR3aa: CASSRKINRDTQETQYF
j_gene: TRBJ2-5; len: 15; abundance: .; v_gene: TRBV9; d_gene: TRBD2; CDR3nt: TGTGCCAGCAGCCCGACTAGCGGGAGTACGGAGACCCAGTACTTC; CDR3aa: CASSPTSGSTETQYF
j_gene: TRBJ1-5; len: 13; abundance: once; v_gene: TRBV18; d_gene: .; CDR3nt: TGTGCCAGCTCACCACAGGGGAATCAGCCCCAGCATTTT; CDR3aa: CASSPQGNQPQHF
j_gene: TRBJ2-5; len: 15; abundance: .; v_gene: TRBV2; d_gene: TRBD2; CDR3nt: TGTGCCAGCGGATCGGGCGGGGGGGAACAAGAGACCCAGTACTTC; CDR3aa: CASGSGGGEQETQYF
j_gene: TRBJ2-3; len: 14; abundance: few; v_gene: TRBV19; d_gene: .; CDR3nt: TGTGCCAGTAAACAGGGACCTAGCACAGATACGCAGTATTTT; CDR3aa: CASKQGPSTDTQYF
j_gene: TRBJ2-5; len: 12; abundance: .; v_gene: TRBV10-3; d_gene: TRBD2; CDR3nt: TGTGCCATCAAAGCGGGAAATGAGACCCAGTACTTC; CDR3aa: CAIKAGNETQYF
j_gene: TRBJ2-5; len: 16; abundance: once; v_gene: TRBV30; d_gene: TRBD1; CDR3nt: TGTGCCTGGAGGTCCCGGGACAGGGGGTACCAAGAGACCCAGTACTTC; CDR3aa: CAWRSRDRGYQETQYF
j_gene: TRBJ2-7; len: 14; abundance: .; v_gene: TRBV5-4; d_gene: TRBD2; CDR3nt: TGTGCCAGCAGCTTGTCTAGCGGGAGAAACGAGCAGTACTTC; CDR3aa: CASSLSSGRNEQYF
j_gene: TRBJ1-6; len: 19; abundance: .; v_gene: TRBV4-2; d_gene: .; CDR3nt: TGTGCCAGCAGCCAAGAGGATGGGACACTTAGCTCCTATAATTCACCCCTCCACTTT; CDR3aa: CASSQEDGTLSSYNSPLHF
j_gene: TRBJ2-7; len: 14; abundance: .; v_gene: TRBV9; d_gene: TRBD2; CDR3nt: TGTGCCAGCAGCGTAGGTCTAGCGGGAGCCGAGCAGTACTTC; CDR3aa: CASSVGLAGAEQYF
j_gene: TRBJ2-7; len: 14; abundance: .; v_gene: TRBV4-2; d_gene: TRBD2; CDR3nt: TGTGCCAGCAGCCTCAGCGGGAGGGCGGCCGAGCAGTACTTC; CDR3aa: CASSLSGRAAEQYF
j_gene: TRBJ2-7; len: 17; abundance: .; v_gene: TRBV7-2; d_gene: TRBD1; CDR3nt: TGTGCCAGCAGCTATGCCGGGACAGGGGGCGCGTCCTACGAGCAGTACTTC; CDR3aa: CASSYAGTGGASYEQYF
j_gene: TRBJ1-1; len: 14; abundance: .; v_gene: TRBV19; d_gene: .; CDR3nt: TGTGCCAGTAGTATTGTTGAGGGCAGTTCTGAAGCTTTCTTT; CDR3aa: CASSIVEGSSEAFF
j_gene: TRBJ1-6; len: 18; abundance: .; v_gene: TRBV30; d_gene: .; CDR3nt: TGTGCCTGGAGTGGTGCGAGGATTCCAAGGACTTACAATTCACCCCTCCACTTT; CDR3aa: CAWSGARIPRTYNSPLHF